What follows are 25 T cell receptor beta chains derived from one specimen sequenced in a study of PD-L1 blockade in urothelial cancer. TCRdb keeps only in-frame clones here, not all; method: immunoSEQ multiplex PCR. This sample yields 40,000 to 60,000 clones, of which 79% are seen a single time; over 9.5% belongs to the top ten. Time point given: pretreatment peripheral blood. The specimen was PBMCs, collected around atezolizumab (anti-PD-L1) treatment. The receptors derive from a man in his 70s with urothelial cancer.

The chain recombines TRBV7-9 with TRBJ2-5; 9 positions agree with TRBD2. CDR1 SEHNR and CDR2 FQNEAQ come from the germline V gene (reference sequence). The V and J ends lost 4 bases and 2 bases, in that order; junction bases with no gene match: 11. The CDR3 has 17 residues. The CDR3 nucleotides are TGTGCCAGCAGCTCCAACCCTCGACTAGCGGTGCAAGAGACCCAGTACTTC. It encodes CASSSNPRLAVQETQYF.

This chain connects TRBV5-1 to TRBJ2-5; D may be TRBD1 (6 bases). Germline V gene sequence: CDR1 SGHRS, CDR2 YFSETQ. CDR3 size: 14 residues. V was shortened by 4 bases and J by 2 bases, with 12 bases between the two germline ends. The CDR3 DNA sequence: TGCGCCAGCAGCATACGGACAGATCAAGAGACCCAGTACTTC. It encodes CASSIRTDQETQYF.

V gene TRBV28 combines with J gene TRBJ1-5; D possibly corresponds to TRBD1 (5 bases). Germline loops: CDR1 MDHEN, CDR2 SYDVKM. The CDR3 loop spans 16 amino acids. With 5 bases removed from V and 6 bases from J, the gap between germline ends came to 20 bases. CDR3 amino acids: CASSTIGVGGGQPQHF. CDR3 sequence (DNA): TGTGCCAGCAGTACGATCGGTGTTGGGGGGGGTCAGCCCCAGCATTTT.

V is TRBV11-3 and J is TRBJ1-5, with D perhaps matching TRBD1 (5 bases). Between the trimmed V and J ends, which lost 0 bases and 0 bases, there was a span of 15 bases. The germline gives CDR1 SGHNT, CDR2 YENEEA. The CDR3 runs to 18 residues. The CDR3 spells CASSLEDKGVYSNQPQHF. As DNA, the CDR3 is TGTGCCAGCAGCTTAGAAGATAAAGGGGTATATAGCAATCAGCCCCAGCATTTT.

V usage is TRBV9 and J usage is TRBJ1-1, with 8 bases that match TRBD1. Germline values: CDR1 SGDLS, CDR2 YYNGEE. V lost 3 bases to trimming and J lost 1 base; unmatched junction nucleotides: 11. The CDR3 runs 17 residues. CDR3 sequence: CASSEPESDRENTEAFF. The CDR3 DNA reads TGTGCCAGCAGCGAGCCCGAATCGGACAGGGAGAACACTGAAGCTTTCTTT.

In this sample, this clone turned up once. CDR3 coding DNA: TGTGCCATCAGCTCTTTCTCTAGCGGGAGGGAGGATACGCAGTATTTT. Encoded protein: CAISSFSSGREDTQYF. V and J are TRBV10-3 and TRBJ2-3; 12 bases fit TRBD2. V lost 6 bases to trimming and J lost 6 bases; unmatched junction nucleotides: 10. This CDR3 is built from 16 residues. Germline-derived CDR1 and CDR2 are ENHRY and SYGVKD.

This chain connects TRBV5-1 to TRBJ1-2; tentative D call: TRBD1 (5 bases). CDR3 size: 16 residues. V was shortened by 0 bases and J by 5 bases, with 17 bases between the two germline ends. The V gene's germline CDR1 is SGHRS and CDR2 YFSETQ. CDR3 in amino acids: CASSLVGQGRTYGYTF. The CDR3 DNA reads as TGCGCCAGCAGCTTGGTTGGGCAGGGAAGAACTTATGGCTACACCTTC.

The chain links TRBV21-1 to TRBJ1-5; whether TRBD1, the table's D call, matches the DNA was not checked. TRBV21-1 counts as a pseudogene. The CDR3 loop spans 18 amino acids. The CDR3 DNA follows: TGTGCCAGCAGCACCAAAAAAAGACAGGGGGCGAGCAATCAGCCCCAGCATTTT. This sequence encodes CASSTKKRQGASNQPQHF.

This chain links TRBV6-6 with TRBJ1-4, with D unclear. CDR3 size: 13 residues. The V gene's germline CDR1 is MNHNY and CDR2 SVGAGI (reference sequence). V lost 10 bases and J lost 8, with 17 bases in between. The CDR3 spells CATQLIPEEKLFF. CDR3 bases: TGTGCCACCCAACTGATTCCGGAGGAAAAACTGTTTTTT.

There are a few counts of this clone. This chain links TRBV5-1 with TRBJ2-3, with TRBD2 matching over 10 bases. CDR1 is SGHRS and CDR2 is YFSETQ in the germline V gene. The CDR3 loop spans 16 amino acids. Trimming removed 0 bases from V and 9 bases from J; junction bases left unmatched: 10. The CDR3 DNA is TGCGCCAGCAGCTTGGGGGAACTAGCGGGAAGTAAAACGCAGTATTTT. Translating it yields CASSLGELAGSKTQYF.

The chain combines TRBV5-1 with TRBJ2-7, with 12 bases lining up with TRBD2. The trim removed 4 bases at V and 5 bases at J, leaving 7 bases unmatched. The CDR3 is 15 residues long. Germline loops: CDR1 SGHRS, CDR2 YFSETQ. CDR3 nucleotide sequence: TGCGCCAGCAGCCTGACTAGCGGGAGTTGGAACGAGCAGTACTTC. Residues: CASSLTSGSWNEQYF. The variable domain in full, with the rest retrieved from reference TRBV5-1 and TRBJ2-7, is KAGVTQTPRYLIKTRGQQVTLSCSPISGHRSVSWYQQTPGQGLQFLFEYFSETQRNKGNFPGRFSGRQFSNSRSEMNVSTLELGDSALYLCASSLTSGSWNEQYFGPGTRLTVT.

The CDR3 DNA is TGTGCCAGCAGCTTAACCGCGGTAGCCCCAGATACGCAGTATTTT. Residues: CASSLTAVAPDTQYF. The chain joins TRBV7-6 to TRBJ2-3; D gene uncertain. Germline V gene data show CDR1 as SGHVS and CDR2 as FNYEAQ. Deletions cut 2 bases from V and 4 bases from J, with 13 bases between. The CDR3 sequence is 15 residues long. Using reference TRBV7-6 and TRBJ2-3 for the parts outside the CDR3, the full variable domain is GAGVSQSPRYKVTKRGQDVALRCDPISGHVSLYWYRQALGQGPEFLTYFNYEAQQDKSGLPNDRFSAERPEGSISTLTIQRTEQRDSAMYRCASSLTAVAPDTQYFGPGTRLTVL.

CDR3 coding DNA: TGCGCCAGCAGCTCCGGACAGCCTCTGAACACTGAAGCTTTCTTT. Protein sequence: CASSSGQPLNTEAFF. The chain employs TRBV5-1 and TRBJ1-1, with D possibly TRBD1 on 6 matching bases. Germline values: CDR1 SGHRS, CDR2 YFSETQ. V gave up 3 bases and J gave up 0 bases, with 12 bases separating them. This CDR3 has 15 amino acids. The full variable domain, in which reference TRBV5-1 and TRBJ1-1 provide the parts outside the CDR3, is KAGVTQTPRYLIKTRGQQVTLSCSPISGHRSVSWYQQTPGQGLQFLFEYFSETQRNKGNFPGRFSGRQFSNSRSEMNVSTLELGDSALYLCASSSGQPLNTEAFFGQGTRLTVV.

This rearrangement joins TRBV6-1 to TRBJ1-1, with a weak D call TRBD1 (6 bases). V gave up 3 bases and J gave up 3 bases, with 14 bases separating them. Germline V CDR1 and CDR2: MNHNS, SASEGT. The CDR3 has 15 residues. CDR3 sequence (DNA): TGTGCCAGCAGTGAGACCGGGACACCCGACACTGAAGCTTTCTTT. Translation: CASSETGTPDTEAFF.

CDR3 nucleotide sequence: TGCAGCGTTGAAAGTCGCGGGAGTACCAATGAGCAGTTCTTC. Translated: CSVESRGSTNEQFF. The chain uses TRBV29-1 and TRBJ2-1; TRBD2 aligns across 7 bases. CDR1 SQVTM and CDR2 ANQGSEA come from the germline V gene. The CDR3 is made up of 14 amino acids. V was pared by 2 bases and J by 6 bases, with 7 bases of the junction left unmatched.

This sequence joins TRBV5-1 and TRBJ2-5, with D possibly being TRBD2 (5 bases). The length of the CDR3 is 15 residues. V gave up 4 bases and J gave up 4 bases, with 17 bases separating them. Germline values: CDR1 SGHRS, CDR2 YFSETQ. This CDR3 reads CASSPLGMAGETQYF. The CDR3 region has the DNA TGCGCCAGCAGCCCCCTAGGGATGGCGGGAGAGACCCAGTACTTC.

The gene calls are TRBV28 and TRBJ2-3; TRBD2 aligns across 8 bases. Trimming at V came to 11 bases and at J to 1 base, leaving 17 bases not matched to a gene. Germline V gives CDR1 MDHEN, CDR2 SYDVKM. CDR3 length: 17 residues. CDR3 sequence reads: CAGSGLGYGGGTDTQYF. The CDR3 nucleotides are TGTGCCGGATCGGGACTAGGGTACGGGGGGGGCACAGATACGCAGTATTTT.

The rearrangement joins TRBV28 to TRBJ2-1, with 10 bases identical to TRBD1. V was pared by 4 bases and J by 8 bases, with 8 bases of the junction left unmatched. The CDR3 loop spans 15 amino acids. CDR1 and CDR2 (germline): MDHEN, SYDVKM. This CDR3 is CASSSTGGFVDEQFF. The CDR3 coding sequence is TGTGCCAGCAGTTCGACAGGGGGCTTCGTGGATGAGCAGTTCTTC.

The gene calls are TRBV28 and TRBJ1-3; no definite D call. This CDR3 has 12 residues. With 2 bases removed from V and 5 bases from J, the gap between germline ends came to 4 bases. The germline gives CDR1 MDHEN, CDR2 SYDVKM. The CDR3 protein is CASSLPRNTIYF. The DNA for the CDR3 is TGTGCCAGCAGTTTACCTCGAAACACCATATATTTT. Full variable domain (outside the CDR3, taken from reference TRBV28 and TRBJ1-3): DVKVTQSSRYLVKRTGEKVFLECVQDMDHENMFWYRQDPGLGLRLIYFSYDVKMKEKGDIPEGYSVSREKKERFSLILESASTNQTSMYLCASSLPRNTIYFGEGSWLTVV.

CDR3 DNA sequence: TGTGCCACCAGCAGAGCGGGGGGCGCGTCGGAGCAGTACTTC. Translating gives CATSRAGGASEQYF. The chain couples TRBV15 to TRBJ2-7, with D perhaps matching TRBD2 (7 bases). V was trimmed by 1 base and J by 7 bases, leaving 14 bases between them. Germline loops: CDR1 LNHNV, CDR2 YYDKDF (reference sequence). The CDR3 loop spans 14 amino acids.

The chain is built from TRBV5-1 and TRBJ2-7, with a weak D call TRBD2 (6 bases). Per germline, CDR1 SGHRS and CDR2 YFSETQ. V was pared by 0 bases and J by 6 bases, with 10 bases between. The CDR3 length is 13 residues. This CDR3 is CASSLAVAAEQYF. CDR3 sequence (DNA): TGCGCCAGCAGCTTGGCCGTAGCGGCCGAGCAGTACTTC. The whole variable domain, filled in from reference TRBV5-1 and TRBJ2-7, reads KAGVTQTPRYLIKTRGQQVTLSCSPISGHRSVSWYQQTPGQGLQFLFEYFSETQRNKGNFPGRFSGRQFSNSRSEMNVSTLELGDSALYLCASSLAVAAEQYFGPGTRLTVT.

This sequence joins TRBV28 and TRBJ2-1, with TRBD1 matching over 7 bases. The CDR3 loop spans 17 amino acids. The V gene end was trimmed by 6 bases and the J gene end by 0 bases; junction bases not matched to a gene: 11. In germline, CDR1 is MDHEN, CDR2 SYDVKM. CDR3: CASSSRQGRSSYNEQFF. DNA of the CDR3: TGTGCCAGCAGCTCAAGACAGGGCCGAAGCTCCTACAATGAGCAGTTCTTC.

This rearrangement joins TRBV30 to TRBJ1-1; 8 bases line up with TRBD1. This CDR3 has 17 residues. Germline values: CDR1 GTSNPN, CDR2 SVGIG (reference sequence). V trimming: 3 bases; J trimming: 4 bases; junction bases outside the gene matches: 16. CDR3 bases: TGTGCCTGGAGAAGGACAGGGATAGATCCCCGGAGCACTGAAGCTTTCTTT. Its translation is CAWRRTGIDPRSTEAFF.

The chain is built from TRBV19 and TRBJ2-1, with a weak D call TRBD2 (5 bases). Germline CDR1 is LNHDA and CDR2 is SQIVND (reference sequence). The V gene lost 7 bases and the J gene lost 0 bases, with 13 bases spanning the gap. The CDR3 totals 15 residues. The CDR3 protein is CASMPRRSSYNEQFF. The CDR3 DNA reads TGTGCCAGTATGCCGCGGAGGAGCTCCTACAATGAGCAGTTCTTC. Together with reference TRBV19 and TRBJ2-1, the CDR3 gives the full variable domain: DGGITQSPKYLFRKEGQNVTLSCEQNLNHDAMYWYRQDPGQGLRLIYYSQIVNDFQKGDIAEGYSVSREKKESFPLTVTSAQKNPTAFYLCASMPRRSSYNEQFFGPGTRLTVL.

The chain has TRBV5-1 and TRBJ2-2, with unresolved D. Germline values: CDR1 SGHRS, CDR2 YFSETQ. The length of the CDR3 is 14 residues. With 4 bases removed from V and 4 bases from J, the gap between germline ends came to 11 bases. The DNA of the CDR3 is TGCGCCAGCAGCGAGACTCCCCCCACCGGGGAGCTGTTTTTT. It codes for CASSETPPTGELFF.